What follows describes a single T cell receptor beta chain. Its antigen remains unknown. Expressed TCRB transcripts got sequenced, as all isolated RNA was reverse transcribed. The data were produced by immunoSEQ multiplex PCR, yet TCRdb's version contains in-frame clones alone and is incomplete. The profile shows a few hundred thousand clones, about 29% of them singletons. The data were taken from a study of beta chain features in type 1 diabetes. Sort purity for all populations was recorded as exceeding 98%. Study-wide results and limits: In comparison with healthy donors, patients had naive, central memory and Treg TCRB repertoires that appeared more similar.

The CDR3 totals 13 residues. Per the germline V gene, CDR1 is SGHTA and CDR2 is FQGNSA. The V and J ends lost 3 bases and 10 bases respectively, with 13 bases between them. The sequenced sample was naive CD4+ T cells from blood. The gene calls are TRBV7-2 and TRBJ2-1; D may be TRBD1 (6 bases). This receptor was taken from a man aged 18 to 30 in good health. The CDR3 protein is CASSFTTGGEQFF. CDR3 in DNA: TGTGCCAGCAGCTTCACGACAGGCGGGGAGCAGTTCTTC. The variable domain in full, completed from reference TRBV7-2 and TRBJ2-1, reads GAGVSQSPSNKVTEKGKDVELRCDPISGHTALYWYRQSLGQGLEFLIYFQGNSAPDKSGLPSDRFSAERTGGSVSTLTIQRTQQEDSAVYLCASSFTTGGEQFFGPGTRLTVL.